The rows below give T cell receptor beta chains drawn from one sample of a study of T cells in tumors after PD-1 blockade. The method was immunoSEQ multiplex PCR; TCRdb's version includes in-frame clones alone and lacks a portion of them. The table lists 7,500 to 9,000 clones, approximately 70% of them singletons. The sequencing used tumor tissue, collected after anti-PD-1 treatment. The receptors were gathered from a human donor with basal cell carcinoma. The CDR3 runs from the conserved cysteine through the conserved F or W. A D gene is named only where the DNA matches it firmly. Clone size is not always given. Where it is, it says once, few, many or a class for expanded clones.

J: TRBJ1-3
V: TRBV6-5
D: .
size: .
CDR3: CASSLSSSGNTIYF

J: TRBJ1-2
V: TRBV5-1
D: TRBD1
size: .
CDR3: CASSSTTGGGGYTF

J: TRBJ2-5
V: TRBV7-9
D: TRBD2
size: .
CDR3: CASAKTSGGQGGQETQYF

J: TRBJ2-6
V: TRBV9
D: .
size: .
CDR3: CASSVEGLANVLTF

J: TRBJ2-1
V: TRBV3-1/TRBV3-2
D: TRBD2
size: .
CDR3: CASSQDRTSGYNEQFF

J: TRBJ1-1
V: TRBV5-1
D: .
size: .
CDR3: CASSLGRTGNTEAFF

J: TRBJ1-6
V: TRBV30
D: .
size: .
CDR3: CASGDLNSPLHF

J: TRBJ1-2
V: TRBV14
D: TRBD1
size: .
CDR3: CASSLPGQTNYGYTF

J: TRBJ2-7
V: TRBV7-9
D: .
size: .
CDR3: CASSFTGSYEQYF

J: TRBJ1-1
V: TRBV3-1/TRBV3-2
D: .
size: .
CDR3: CASSQGQGGKAFF

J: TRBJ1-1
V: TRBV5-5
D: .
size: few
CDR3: CASSFLDRNTEAFF

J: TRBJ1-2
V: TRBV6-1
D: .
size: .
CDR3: CASSEQAMLNYGYTF

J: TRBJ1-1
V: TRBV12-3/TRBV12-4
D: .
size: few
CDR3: CASSLGGAGAFF

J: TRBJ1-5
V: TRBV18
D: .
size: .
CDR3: CASSPRAGEPQHF

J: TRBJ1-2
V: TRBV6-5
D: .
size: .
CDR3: CASSYSGASVAGGYTF

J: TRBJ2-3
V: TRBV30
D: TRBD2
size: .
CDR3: CAWSTPAGITDTQYF

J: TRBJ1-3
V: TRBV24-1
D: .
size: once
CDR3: CATSDSEAFSSGNTIYF

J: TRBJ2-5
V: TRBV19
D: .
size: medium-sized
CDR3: CASSKTGETPRETQYF

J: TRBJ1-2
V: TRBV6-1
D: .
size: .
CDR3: CASSEEGSANYGYTF

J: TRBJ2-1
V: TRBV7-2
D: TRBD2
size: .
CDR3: CASSWRLAGEHNEQFF